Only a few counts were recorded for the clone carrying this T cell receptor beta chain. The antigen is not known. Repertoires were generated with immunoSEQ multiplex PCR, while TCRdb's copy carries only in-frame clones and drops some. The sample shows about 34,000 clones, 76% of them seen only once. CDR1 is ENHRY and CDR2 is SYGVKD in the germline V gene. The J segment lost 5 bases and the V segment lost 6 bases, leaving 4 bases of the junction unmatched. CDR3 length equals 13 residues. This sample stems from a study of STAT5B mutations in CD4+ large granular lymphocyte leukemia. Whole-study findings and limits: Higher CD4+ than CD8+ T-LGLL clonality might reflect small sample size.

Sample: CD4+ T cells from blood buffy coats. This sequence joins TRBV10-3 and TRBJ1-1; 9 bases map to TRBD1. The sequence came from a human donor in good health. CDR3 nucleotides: TGTGCCATCAGCGGGACAGGGAAAACTGAAGCTTTCTTT. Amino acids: CAISGTGKTEAFF.